One and the same sample provided the 9 T cell receptor beta chains below, sequenced in a study of OX40 agonist ivuxolimab in advanced cancers. Data came from immunoSEQ multiplex PCR; TCRdb stores just in-frame clones and leaves some out. The data show some 97,000 clones, 85% to 90% seen once. The material was CD4+ or CD8+ T cells sorted from blood, obtained in a trial of the OX40 agonist ivuxolimab. The receptor source for this set is an adult with an advanced solid tumor such as melanoma, head and neck, liver or kidney cancer.

The chain is built from TRBV10-3 and TRBJ2-7, with TRBD1 matching 9 bases. V lost 1 base to trimming and J lost 4 bases; unmatched junction nucleotides: 5. The CDR3 totals 15 residues. CDR1 and CDR2 from the germline V gene are ENHRY and SYGVKD. CDR3 nucleotides: TGTGCCATCAGTGAGTTTAGACAGGGGGGATACGAGCAGTACTTC. Translating gives CAISEFRQGGYEQYF.

This clone was seen a handful of times. The chain couples TRBV6-1 to TRBJ2-7; the match to TRBD1 covers 9 bases. Germline-derived CDR1 and CDR2 are MNHNS and SASEGT. The CDR3 has 17 residues. V was pared by 4 bases and J by 3 bases, with 13 bases of the junction left unmatched. The CDR3 region is CASSGEKPGQGVYEQYF. The CDR3 DNA reads as TGTGCCAGCAGTGGAGAAAAACCGGGACAGGGAGTCTACGAGCAGTACTTC.

The chain recombines TRBV6-1 with TRBJ2-7; tentatively, D is TRBD1 (7 bases). This CDR3 is built from 15 residues. V was cut by 8 bases and J by 2 bases, with 19 bases left in between. CDR1 is MNHNS, CDR2 SASEGT, per germline. CDR3 in amino acids: CASYSIRGTAYEQYF. The CDR3 DNA is TGTGCCAGCTACAGCATTCGCGGGACAGCCTACGAGCAGTACTTC.

This rearrangement joins TRBV19 to TRBJ1-4; D possibly corresponds to TRBD1 (6 bases). The V end lost 6 bases, the J end lost 8 bases, and 10 bases lay between the germline ends. The CDR3 covers 12 residues. Germline V gene data show CDR1 as LNHDA and CDR2 as SQIVND (reference sequence). CDR3 in amino acids: CASSQGREKLFF. Here the CDR3 DNA reads TGTGCCAGTAGCCAGGGGAGGGAAAAACTGTTTTTT. The entire variable domain, with the rest obtained from reference TRBV19 and TRBJ1-4, is as follows: DGGITQSPKYLFRKEGQNVTLSCEQNLNHDAMYWYRQDPGQGLRLIYYSQIVNDFQKGDIAEGYSVSREKKESFPLTVTSAQKNPTAFYLCASSQGREKLFFGSGTQLSVL.

CDR3 nucleotide sequence: TGTGCCAGCAGTTTACAGGGCGTGGAGACCCAGTACTTC. Its translation is CASSLQGVETQYF. The chain combines TRBV27 with TRBJ2-5, with TRBD1 as a possible D gene (5 bases). CDR3 length: 13 residues. V lost 2 bases and J lost 5, with 9 bases in between. Germline assignment: CDR1 MNHEY and CDR2 SMNVEV (reference sequence).

The V gene is TRBV6-1, the J gene TRBJ2-1; D gene ambiguous. CDR1 and CDR2 (germline): MNHNS, SASEGT. The CDR3 spans 13 residues. Trimming pared 4 bases from V and 6 bases from J, leaving 10 bases between. CDR3 protein: CASSVVGFNEQFF. The CDR3 bases are TGTGCCAGCAGTGTTGTAGGATTCAATGAGCAGTTCTTC.

The chain carries TRBV9 and TRBJ2-5, with TRBD1 identical over 9 bases. Unmatched junction bases numbered 7, after V lost 3 bases and J lost 4 bases. CDR3 length: 15 amino acids. CDR1 and CDR2 (germline): SGDLS, YYNGEE. The CDR3 here is CASSAGTGLPETQYF. Here the CDR3 DNA reads TGTGCCAGCAGCGCCGGGACAGGGTTGCCAGAGACCCAGTACTTC.

The chain couples TRBV6-5 to TRBJ1-6; 7 bases agree with TRBD1. V was clipped by 2 bases and J by 8 bases; unmatched bases: 6. The CDR3 sequence is 15 residues long. Germline V gives CDR1 MNHEY, CDR2 SVGAGI. The DNA of the CDR3 is TGTGCCAGCAGTTACAGCAGGGGGAGGTATTCACCCCTCCACTTT. It is translated as CASSYSRGRYSPLHF.

A few counts support this clone. V usage is TRBV2 and J usage is TRBJ2-1; TRBD1 is a possible D gene (5 bases). CDR1 and CDR2 from the germline V gene are SNHLY and FYNNEI. V was pared by 3 bases and J by 8 bases, with 11 bases between. CDR3 length: 13 amino acids. CDR3 loop: CASSEVRDHEQFF. The DNA of the CDR3 is TGTGCCAGCAGTGAGGTCAGGGATCATGAGCAGTTCTTC.